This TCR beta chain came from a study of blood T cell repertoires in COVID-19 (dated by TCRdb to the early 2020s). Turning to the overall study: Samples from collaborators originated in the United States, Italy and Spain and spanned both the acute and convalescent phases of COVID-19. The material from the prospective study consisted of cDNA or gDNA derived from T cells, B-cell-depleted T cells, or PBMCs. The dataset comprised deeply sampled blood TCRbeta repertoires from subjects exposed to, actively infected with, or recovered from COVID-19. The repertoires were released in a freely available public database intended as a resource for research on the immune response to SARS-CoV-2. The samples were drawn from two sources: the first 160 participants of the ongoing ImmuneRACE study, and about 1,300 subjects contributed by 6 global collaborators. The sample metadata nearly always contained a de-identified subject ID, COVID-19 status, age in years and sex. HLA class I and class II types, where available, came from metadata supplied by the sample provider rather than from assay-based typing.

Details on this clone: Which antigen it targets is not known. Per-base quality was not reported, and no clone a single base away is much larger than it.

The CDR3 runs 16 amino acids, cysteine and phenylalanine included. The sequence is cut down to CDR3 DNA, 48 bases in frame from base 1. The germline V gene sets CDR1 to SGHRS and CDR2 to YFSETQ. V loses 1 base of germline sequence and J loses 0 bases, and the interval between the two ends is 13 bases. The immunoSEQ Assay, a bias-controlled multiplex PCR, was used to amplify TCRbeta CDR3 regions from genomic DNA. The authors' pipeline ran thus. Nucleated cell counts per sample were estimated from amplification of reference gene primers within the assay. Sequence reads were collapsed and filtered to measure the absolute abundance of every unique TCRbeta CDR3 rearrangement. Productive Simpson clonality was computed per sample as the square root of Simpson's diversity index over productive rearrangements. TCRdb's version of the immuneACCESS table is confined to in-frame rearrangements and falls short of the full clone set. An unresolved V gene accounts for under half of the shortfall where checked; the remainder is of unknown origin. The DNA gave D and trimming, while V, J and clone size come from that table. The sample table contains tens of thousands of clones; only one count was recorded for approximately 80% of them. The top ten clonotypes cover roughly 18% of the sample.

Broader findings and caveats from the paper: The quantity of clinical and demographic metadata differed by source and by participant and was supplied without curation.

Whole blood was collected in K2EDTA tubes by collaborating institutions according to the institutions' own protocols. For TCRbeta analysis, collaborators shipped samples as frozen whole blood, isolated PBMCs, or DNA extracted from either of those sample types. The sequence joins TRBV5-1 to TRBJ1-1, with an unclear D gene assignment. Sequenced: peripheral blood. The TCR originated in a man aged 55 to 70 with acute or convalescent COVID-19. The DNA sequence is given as TGCGCCAGCAGCTTGAATCTAAGAGCTATGAACACTGAAGCTTTCTTT. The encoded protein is CASSLNLRAMNTEAFF. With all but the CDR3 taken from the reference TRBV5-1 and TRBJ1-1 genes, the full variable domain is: KAGVTQTPRYLIKTRGQQVTLSCSPISGHRSVSWYQQTPGQGLQFLFEYFSETQRNKGNFPGRFSGRQFSNSRSEMNVSTLELGDSALYLCASSLNLRAMNTEAFFGQGTRLTVV.